These 20 T cell receptor beta chains share one sample of origin, sequenced in a study of blood T cell repertoires in COVID-19. Assay used: immunoSEQ multiplex PCR; TCRdb lists only in-frame clones, some missing. The sample lists some 87,000 clones; 89% were seen once. The material sequenced was peripheral blood. These receptors originate from a woman between 70 and 85 years old with acute or convalescent COVID-19.

The CDR3 DNA follows: TGTGCCAGCAGACTCGACAGATCCGCGAACACCGGGGAGCTGTTTTTT. It codes for CASRLDRSANTGELFF. The chain carries TRBV2 and TRBJ2-2; D is possibly TRBD1 (5 bases). Trimming shortened V by 6 bases and J by 0 bases, and 14 bases separated the two germline ends. CDR1 and CDR2 from the germline V gene are SNHLY and FYNNEI. The CDR3 totals 16 residues. Supplemented by reference TRBV2 and TRBJ2-2, the full variable domain reads EPEVTQTPSHQVTQMGQEVILRCVPISNHLYFYWYRQILGQKVEFLVSFYNNEISEKSEIFDDQFSVERPDGSNFTLKIRSTKLEDSAMYFCASRLDRSANTGELFFGEGSRLTVL.

Only one count was recorded for this clone. The V and J genes are TRBV24-1 and TRBJ2-7, with D perhaps matching TRBD1 (6 bases). Germline lookup yields CDR1 KGHDR and CDR2 SFDVKD. Between the trimmed V and J ends, which lost 3 bases and 6 bases, there was a span of 20 bases. The CDR3 is 16 residues long. In DNA form, the CDR3 reads TGTGCCACCAGTGATGAGGGGGTTGGAGCACAAACCGAGCAGTACTTC. Its protein is CATSDEGVGAQTEQYF.

This sequence joins TRBV29-1 and TRBJ1-1; TRBD1 is a possible D gene (5 bases). Germline V gives CDR1 SQVTM, CDR2 ANQGSEA. The CDR3 runs to 14 residues. Trimming took off 5 bases at V and 5 bases at J, with 18 bases between the two ends. DNA of the CDR3: TGCAGCGTTTCCTATGTAGGGGCGAGAACTGAAGCTTTCTTT. It is translated as CSVSYVGARTEAFF.

Of note for this clone: Germline is not matched at one junction end, which may reflect a read error. This chain joins TRBV20-1 and TRBJ1-1, with no clear D. The CDR3 extends over 11 amino acids. The V gene's germline CDR1 is DFQATT and CDR2 SNEGSKA (reference sequence). In DNA form, the CDR3 reads TGCAGTGCACCCTTTGGAGGAGAGGATTTTTTT. Encoded protein: CSAPFGGEDFF.

The V and J genes are TRBV7-8 and TRBJ1-1, with D uncertain. CDR3 length: 12 amino acids. The V end was cut by 1 base, the J end by 5 bases, with 5 bases between. In germline, CDR1 is SGHVS, CDR2 FQNEAQ. The CDR3 nucleotides are TGTGCCAGCAGCTTAGTGAGGACTGAAGCTTTCTTT. Translation: CASSLVRTEAFF.

This clone appeared a single time. The rearrangement joins TRBV5-1 to TRBJ2-6; 8 bases fit TRBD1. Germline CDR1 is SGHRS and CDR2 is YFSETQ. Losses at the gene ends were 4 bases for V and 0 bases for J; bases not matched to a gene: 9. The CDR3 loop spans 18 amino acids. The DNA of the CDR3 is TGCGCCAGCAGCCCAGGCCAGGGGGCGGGCTCTGGGGCCAACGTCCTGACTTTC. This codes for CASSPGQGAGSGANVLTF.

The chain has TRBV9 and TRBJ1-4; D gene uncertain. The CDR3 length is 14 residues. CDR1 and CDR2 from the germline V gene are SGDLS and YYNGEE. The V end was cut by 0 bases, the J end by 2 bases, with 5 bases between. The CDR3 loop reads CASSVGRTNEKLFF. The CDR3 DNA sequence: TGTGCCAGCAGCGTAGGGCGGACTAATGAAAAACTGTTTTTT.

This chain links TRBV5-1 with TRBJ2-2; TRBD2 matches 9 bases. Germline CDR1 SGHRS, CDR2 YFSETQ. V lost 0 bases and J lost 4; bases outside the gene matches: 4. The CDR3 loop spans 16 amino acids. Here the CDR3 reads CASSLAIAGATGELFF. The CDR3 coding sequence is TGCGCCAGCAGCTTGGCGATAGCGGGAGCCACCGGGGAGCTGTTTTTT.

The CDR3 loop is CASSRTVYGYTF. CDR3 DNA sequence: TGTGCCAGCAGCCGGACTGTCTATGGCTACACCTTC. The chain couples TRBV3-1 (or the pseudogene TRBV3-2) to TRBJ1-2; D remains unclear. The CDR3 has 12 amino acids. Germline values: CDR1 LGHDT, CDR2 YNNKEL (reference sequence). V was cut by 4 bases and J by 4 bases, with 7 bases left in between.

A remark on this clone: The identical CDR3 is also encoded by other nucleotide sequences in the sample. The chain's CDR3 is CASSYRTGVDNSPLHF. CDR3 coding DNA: TGTGCCAGCAGTTACCGGACAGGGGTCGATAATTCACCCCTCCACTTT. The V call is TRBV6-5, the J call TRBJ1-6; TRBD1 agrees at 9 bases. Germline V gene sequence: CDR1 MNHEY, CDR2 SVGAGI. The CDR3 has 16 residues. Trimming took 2 bases from V and 5 from J; bases not matched to a gene: 4.

This chain joins TRBV18 and TRBJ1-1; tentative D call: TRBD1 (5 bases). This CDR3 has 17 amino acids. The V end was cut by 2 bases, the J end by 5 bases, with 21 bases between. Germline values: CDR1 KGHSH, CDR2 LQKENI. DNA for the CDR3: TGTGCCAGCTCACCAAGGGGACTGAACGGAGGCGGGACTGAAGCTTTCTTT. Amino acids: CASSPRGLNGGGTEAFF.

The table lists this clone with a count of one. This sequence joins TRBV6-1 and TRBJ2-1; 7 positions agree with TRBD1. Germline lookup yields CDR1 MNHNS and CDR2 SASEGT. Trimming took 3 bases from V and 15 from J; bases not matched to a gene: 11. CDR3 length equals 13 residues. This CDR3 is CASSELHRGSPFF. The CDR3 DNA reads TGTGCCAGCAGTGAGCTCCACAGGGGATCTCCGTTCTTC.

V gene TRBV19 combines with J gene TRBJ2-1; 11 bases fit TRBD2. This CDR3 contains 15 residues. Trimming at V came to 6 bases and at J to 4 bases, leaving 5 bases not matched to a gene. Germline CDR1 LNHDA, CDR2 SQIVND (reference sequence). The CDR3 DNA is TGTGCCAGTAGGAATTGGACTAGCGGGTACAATGAGCAGTTCTTC. Its translation: CASRNWTSGYNEQFF.

V is TRBV6-6 and J is TRBJ1-1; D is undetermined. The CDR3 covers 13 residues. Germline values: CDR1 MNHNY, CDR2 SVGAGI (reference sequence). The V end lost 0 bases, the J end lost 8 bases, and 10 bases lay between the germline ends. DNA of the CDR3: TGTGCCAGCAGTTACTCATGGGCCCTGGAAGCTTTCTTT. Translated: CASSYSWALEAFF.

The gene calls are TRBV6-5 and TRBJ2-4, with TRBD1 identical over 7 bases. Losses at the gene ends were 6 bases for V and 11 bases for J; bases not matched to a gene: 16. Germline assignment: CDR1 MNHEY and CDR2 SVGAGI. The CDR3 runs 15 residues. The CDR3 coding sequence is TGTGCCAGCAGGAGCTCATTTGGGACAGCTCTGGTTCAGTACTTC. Translated, it gives CASRSSFGTALVQYF.

This clone turned up a few times. The chain recombines TRBV28 with TRBJ2-7; 8 positions match TRBD1. The CDR3 extends over 15 amino acids. Germline V lookup: CDR1 MDHEN, CDR2 SYDVKM. V lost 5 bases to trimming and J lost 0 bases; unmatched junction nucleotides: 6. This chain's CDR3 is CASSPWTGSSYEQYF. CDR3 nucleotide sequence: TGTGCCAGCAGTCCGTGGACAGGGAGCTCCTACGAGCAGTACTTC.

In this sample, this clone turned up a few times. The chain is built from TRBV3-1 (or the pseudogene TRBV3-2) and TRBJ2-5; perhaps TRBD1 as D (6 bases). Germline values: CDR1 LGHDT, CDR2 YNNKEL (reference sequence). The CDR3 is 15 residues long. V lost 3 bases and J lost 2, with 13 bases in between. The CDR3 loop reads CASSQPTGLQETQYF. The CDR3 bases are TGTGCCAGCAGCCAGCCGACAGGCCTACAAGAGACCCAGTACTTC.

This clone was seen once. The rearrangement links TRBV24-1 to TRBJ2-2; 8 positions match TRBD1. The CDR3 covers 16 residues. The germline gives CDR1 KGHDR, CDR2 SFDVKD. The junction had 9 bases not matched to a gene; V was cut back by 5 bases and J by 5 bases. The CDR3 nucleotides are TGTGCCACCAGTGCAACCGGGACAGGAGGGACCGGGGAGCTGTTTTTT. Protein: CATSATGTGGTGELFF.

The CDR3 DNA follows: TGTGCCAGCAGCTTTGGCAGGGTAAGCAATCAGCCCCAGCATTTT. It codes for CASSFGRVSNQPQHF. The chain employs TRBV7-8 and TRBJ1-5, with TRBD1 as a possible D gene (5 bases). Trimming stripped 3 bases from V and 1 base from J, with 10 bases between. Germline CDR1 is SGHVS and CDR2 is FQNEAQ. This CDR3 has 15 amino acids.

This rearrangement joins TRBV28 to TRBJ2-3, with 10 bases lining up with TRBD1. With V trimmed by 7 bases and J by 3 bases, 7 bases remained unmatched. The CDR3 is 15 residues long. CDR1 and CDR2 from the germline V gene are MDHEN and SYDVKM. The CDR3 nucleotides read TGTGCCAGCACCAGGGACAGGGGAAGGACAGATACGCAGTATTTT. This codes for CASTRDRGRTDTQYF.